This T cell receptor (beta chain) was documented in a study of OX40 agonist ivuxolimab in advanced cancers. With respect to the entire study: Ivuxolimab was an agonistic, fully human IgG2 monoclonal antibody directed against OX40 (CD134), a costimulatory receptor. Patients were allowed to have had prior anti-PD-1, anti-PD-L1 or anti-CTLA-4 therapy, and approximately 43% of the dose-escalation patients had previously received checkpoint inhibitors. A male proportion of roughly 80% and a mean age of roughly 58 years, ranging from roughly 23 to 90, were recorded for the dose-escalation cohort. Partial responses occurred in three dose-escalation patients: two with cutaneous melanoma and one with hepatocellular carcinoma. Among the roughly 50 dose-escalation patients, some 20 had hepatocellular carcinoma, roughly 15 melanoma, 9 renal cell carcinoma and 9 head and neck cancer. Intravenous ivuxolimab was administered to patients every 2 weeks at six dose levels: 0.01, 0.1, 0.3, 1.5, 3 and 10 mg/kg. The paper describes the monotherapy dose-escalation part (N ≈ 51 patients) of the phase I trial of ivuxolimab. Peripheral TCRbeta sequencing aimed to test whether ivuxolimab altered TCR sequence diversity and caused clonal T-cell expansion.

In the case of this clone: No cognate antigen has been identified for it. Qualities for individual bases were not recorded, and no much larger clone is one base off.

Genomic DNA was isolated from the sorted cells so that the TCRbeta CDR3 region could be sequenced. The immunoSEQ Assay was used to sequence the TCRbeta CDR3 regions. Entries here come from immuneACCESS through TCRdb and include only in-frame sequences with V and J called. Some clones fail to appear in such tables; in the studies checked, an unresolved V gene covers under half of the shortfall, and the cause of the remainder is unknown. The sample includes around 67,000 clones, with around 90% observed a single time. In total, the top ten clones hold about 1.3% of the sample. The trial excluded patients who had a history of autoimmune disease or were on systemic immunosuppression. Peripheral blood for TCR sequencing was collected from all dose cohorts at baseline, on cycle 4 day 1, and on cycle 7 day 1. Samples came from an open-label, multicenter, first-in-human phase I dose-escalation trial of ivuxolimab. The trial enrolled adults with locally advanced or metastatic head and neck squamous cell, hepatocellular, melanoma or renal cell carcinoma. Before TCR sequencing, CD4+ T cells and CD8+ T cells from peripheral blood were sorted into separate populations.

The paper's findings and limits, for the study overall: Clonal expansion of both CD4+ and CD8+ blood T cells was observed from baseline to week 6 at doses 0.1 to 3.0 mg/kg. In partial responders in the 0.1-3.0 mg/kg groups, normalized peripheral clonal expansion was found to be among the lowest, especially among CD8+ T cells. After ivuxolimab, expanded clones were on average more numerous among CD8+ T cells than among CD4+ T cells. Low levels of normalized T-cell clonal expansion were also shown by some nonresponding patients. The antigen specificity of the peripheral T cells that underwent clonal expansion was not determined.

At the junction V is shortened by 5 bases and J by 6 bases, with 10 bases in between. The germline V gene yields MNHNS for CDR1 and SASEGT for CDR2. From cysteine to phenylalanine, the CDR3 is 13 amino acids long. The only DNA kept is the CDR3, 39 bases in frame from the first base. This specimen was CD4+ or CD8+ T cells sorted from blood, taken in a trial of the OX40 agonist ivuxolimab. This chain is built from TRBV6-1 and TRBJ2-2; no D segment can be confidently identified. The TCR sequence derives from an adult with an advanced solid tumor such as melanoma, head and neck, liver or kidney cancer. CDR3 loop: CASSSFAAGELFF. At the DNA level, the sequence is TGTGCCAGCAGTTCCTTTGCGGCCGGGGAGCTGTTTTTT.